The 32 T cell receptor beta chains listed next were all sequenced from one sample in a study of cytomegalovirus exposure and HLA in healthy donors. PCR employed 60 Vbeta and 13 Jbeta primers. Generated by immunoSEQ multiplex PCR, the TCRdb table keeps only in-frame clones and is missing some. The sample has under 150,000 clones; approximately 78% are singletons. The sample was PBMCs. The receptor set was obtained from a woman aged 30 to 39 in good health and CMV-seropositive.

This clone was detected a few times. The V and J genes are TRBV4-3 and TRBJ1-6; TRBD1 matches 10 bases. CDR1 is LGHNA, CDR2 YSLEER, per germline. V was clipped by 2 bases and J by 14 bases; unmatched bases: 12. The CDR3 contains 16 residues. In DNA form, the CDR3 reads TGCGCCAGCAGCCAAAAATTAGGGACAGGGGTTAGGTCCCTCCACTTT. Translated: CASSQKLGTGVRSLHF.

Details on this clone: Sequence at one end of the junction differs from germline and may be a read error. This rearrangement joins TRBV7-9 to TRBJ2-2; D ambiguous. Germline CDR1 SEHNR, CDR2 FQNEAQ (reference sequence). The CDR3 is made up of 15 amino acids. The chain's CDR3 is CSSSLDAGNTGELFF. CDR3 DNA: TGTTCCAGCAGCTTAGATGCAGGGAACACCGGGGAGCTGTTTTTT.

The chain is built from TRBV6-1 and TRBJ2-1, with 8 bases matching TRBD1. Per germline, CDR1 MNHNS and CDR2 SASEGT. This CDR3 contains 13 residues. The V gene end was trimmed by 10 bases and the J gene end by 1 base; junction bases not matched to a gene: 3. The DNA for the CDR3 is TGTGCCACCAACAGGGGGTCCTACAATGAGCAGTTCTTC. Translating gives CATNRGSYNEQFF.

The chain has TRBV7-2 and TRBJ1-4; D unclear. CDR1 and CDR2 (germline): SGHTA, FQGNSA. The V end was cut by 2 bases, the J end by 0 bases, with 7 bases between. The CDR3 loop spans 15 amino acids. CDR3 sequence (DNA): TGTGCCAGCAGCTTAAAGACTGCAACTAATGAAAAACTGTTTTTT. Protein: CASSLKTATNEKLFF.

The chain is built from TRBV7-9 and TRBJ2-1; 7 bases map to TRBD2. Germline lookup yields CDR1 SEHNR and CDR2 FQNEAQ (reference sequence). This CDR3 comprises 15 residues. Trimming took 7 bases from V and 5 from J; bases not matched to a gene: 11. CDR3 nucleotide sequence: TGTGCCAGCACCCAAGGGAGGGGAGGAGACAATGAGCAGTTCTTC. It yields the protein CASTQGRGGDNEQFF. Full variable domain (rest looked up from reference TRBV7-9 and TRBJ2-1): DTGVSQNPRHKITKRGQNVTFRCDPISEHNRLYWYRQTLGQGPEFLTYFQNEAQLEKSRLLSDRFSAERPKGSFSTLEIQRTEQGDSAMYLCASTQGRGGDNEQFFGPGTRLTVL.

Concerning this clone: Other DNA sequences within the sample encode an identical CDR3. The rearrangement joins TRBV15 to TRBJ2-7; the D gene is possibly TRBD1 (6 bases). CDR3 length: 15 residues. The V and J ends lost 8 bases and 4 bases respectively, with 21 bases between them. Germline V gene lookup returns CDR1 LNHNV and CDR2 YYDKDF (reference sequence). The CDR3 reads CATSPTRGTSYEQYF. The CDR3 DNA reads as TGTGCCACCTCCCCCACCAGAGGGACAAGTTACGAGCAGTACTTC.

On this clone: An end of the junction does not agree with germline; a read error may underlie this. This rearrangement joins TRBV6-6 to TRBJ2-1; D call uncertain. CDR1 and CDR2 (germline): MNHNY, SVGAGI (reference sequence). This CDR3 has 11 amino acids. The CDR3 region has the DNA TGTGCCAGCAGTTACCTTCAGTTTATCATCTTC. Protein sequence: CASSYLQFIIF.

This clone was observed a handful of times. The J gene is TRBJ1-1, the V gene TRBV6-6; TRBD1 agrees at 7 bases. CDR1 and CDR2 from the germline V gene are MNHNY and SVGAGI (reference sequence). The V and J ends lost 0 bases and 11 bases, in that order; junction bases with no gene match: 6. The CDR3 has 13 residues. CDR3 DNA sequence: TGTGCCAGCAGTTACTCGAACAGGGGAGTCGCTTTCTTT. Its protein is CASSYSNRGVAFF.

The chain carries TRBV19 and TRBJ1-5, with TRBD1 identical over 9 bases. Germline V gene sequence: CDR1 LNHDA, CDR2 SQIVND (reference sequence). V gave up 5 bases and J gave up 6 bases; unmatched junction bases: 14. This CDR3 is built from 17 residues. The CDR3 loop reads CASSGSGTGMSGQPQHF. DNA for the CDR3: TGTGCCAGTAGTGGCTCCGGGACAGGGATGAGTGGTCAGCCCCAGCATTTT. Full variable domain (rest looked up from reference TRBV19 and TRBJ1-5): DGGITQSPKYLFRKEGQNVTLSCEQNLNHDAMYWYRQDPGQGLRLIYYSQIVNDFQKGDIAEGYSVSREKKESFPLTVTSAQKNPTAFYLCASSGSGTGMSGQPQHFGDGTRLSIL.

This chain uses TRBV7-3 with TRBJ2-2; no clear D gene. Germline assignment: CDR1 SGHTA and CDR2 FQGTGA. The V end lost 2 bases, the J end lost 6 bases, and 4 bases lay between the germline ends. The CDR3 is made up of 12 amino acids. CDR3 protein: CASSLLSGELFF. CDR3 bases: TGTGCCAGCAGCTTATTATCCGGGGAGCTGTTTTTT.

The chain employs TRBV2 and TRBJ2-1; D perhaps matches TRBD1 (6 bases). The CDR3 has 15 residues. The ends were cut back, 5 bases at V and 4 bases at J, with 15 bases in the middle. Germline V gene data show CDR1 as SNHLY and CDR2 as FYNNEI. CDR3 sequence (DNA): TGTGCCAGCAGTCAGACAGGAAAGAGTTACAATGAGCAGTTCTTC. It translates to CASSQTGKSYNEQFF.

The rearrangement joins TRBV4-1 to TRBJ2-7, with 10 bases matching TRBD1. Germline V gives CDR1 MGHRA, CDR2 YSYEKL. The CDR3 is made up of 17 amino acids. Trimming at V came to 4 bases and at J to 3 bases, leaving 12 bases not matched to a gene. This chain's CDR3 is CASSRTPMGQGNYEQYF. Written as DNA, the CDR3 is TGCGCCAGCAGCCGCACGCCGATGGGACAGGGGAACTACGAGCAGTACTTC.

This clone has a handful of counts. Here the CDR3 reads CASSLPGHTYEQYF. In DNA form, the CDR3 reads TGTGCCAGCAGCTTACCGGGACACACCTACGAGCAGTACTTC. The J gene is TRBJ2-7, the V gene TRBV7-9; D is possibly TRBD1 (6 bases). Deletions cut 2 bases from V and 2 bases from J, with 10 bases between. Germline lookup yields CDR1 SEHNR and CDR2 FQNEAQ (reference sequence). The CDR3 loop spans 14 amino acids.

V is TRBV2 and J is TRBJ2-7; 8 bases align to TRBD1. Germline assignment: CDR1 SNHLY and CDR2 FYNNEI. The CDR3 length is 13 residues. V shed 4 bases and J 2 bases; nucleotides not matched to a gene: 1. CDR3 amino acids: CASSGGQAYEQYF. Here the CDR3 DNA reads TGTGCCAGCAGTGGGGGACAGGCCTACGAGCAGTACTTC.

Written as DNA, the CDR3 is TGTGCCTATAGCGGCTTCTATGGCTACACCTTC. The encoded protein is CAYSGFYGYTF. J is TRBJ1-2 and V is TRBV30; no clear D gene. CDR3 length: 11 residues. The germline V gene encodes CDR1 GTSNPN and CDR2 SVGIG (reference sequence). The V end lost 7 bases, the J end lost 4 bases, and 10 bases lay between the germline ends.

This clone was picked up one time. The J gene is TRBJ2-5, the V gene TRBV7-9, with 11 bases lining up with TRBD1. Germline CDR1 and CDR2: SEHNR and FQNEAQ (reference sequence). Losses at the gene ends were 5 bases for V and 2 bases for J; bases not matched to a gene: 13. The CDR3 loop spans 18 amino acids. The CDR3 sequence is CASSRPGQGVFRQETQYF. The CDR3 coding sequence is TGTGCCAGCAGCAGACCGGGACAGGGGGTCTTTCGGCAAGAGACCCAGTACTTC.

As to this clone: A junction boundary mismatches the germline segment, possibly from a read error. The chain has TRBV4-3 and TRBJ1-2, with 7 bases fitting TRBD1. CDR3 length equals 19 residues. Germline CDR1 LGHNA, CDR2 YSLEER. CDR3 sequence: CASTQVFGDQNRGNYGYTF. For the CDR3, the DNA is TGCGCCAGCACCCAAGTATTCGGGGACCAAAACAGGGGTAACTATGGCTACACCTTC.

This clone was seen just once. The junction departs from the called germline gene at one end, perhaps through a read error. Written as DNA, the CDR3 is TGTGCCAGCGCAAACGCCGGGGGGCAGGACTTC. Translation gives CASANAGGQDF. V and J are TRBV11-3 and TRBJ2-7; maybe TRBD2 (7 bases). Germline CDR1 SGHNT, CDR2 YENEEA. This CDR3 has 11 amino acids.

The rearrangement links TRBV29-1 to TRBJ2-7; no firm D call. The germline CDR1 and CDR2 sequences are SQVTM and ANQGSEA. The CDR3 sequence is 13 residues long. Trimming removed 4 bases at V and 2 bases at J, with 12 bases between. In nucleotides, the CDR3 is TGCAGCGTTGTAGTCAGACTGACCTACGAGCAGTACTTC. Residues: CSVVVRLTYEQYF.

The chain is built from TRBV2 and TRBJ2-3; tentative D call: TRBD1 (5 bases). CDR3 size: 15 residues. V dropped 9 bases and J dropped 2 bases, with 18 bases sitting between them. CDR1 is SNHLY and CDR2 is FYNNEI in the germline V gene. This CDR3 is CASIKVTELTDTQYF. The CDR3 bases are TGTGCCAGTATAAAAGTGACAGAGCTCACAGATACGCAGTATTTT. Based on the CDR3 plus reference TRBV2 and TRBJ2-3, the full variable domain is EPEVTQTPSHQVTQMGQEVILRCVPISNHLYFYWYRQILGQKVEFLVSFYNNEISEKSEIFDDQFSVERPDGSNFTLKIRSTKLEDSAMYFCASIKVTELTDTQYFGPGTRLTVL.

The chain is built from TRBV5-6 and TRBJ1-4; D may be TRBD1 (5 bases). The CDR3 runs to 17 residues. From germline, CDR1 is SGHDT and CDR2 YYEEEE. Trimming stripped 0 bases from V and 4 bases from J, with 16 bases between. The CDR3 region has the DNA TGTGCCAGCAGCTTGGGAAAGGGGCGAAGGATTAATGAAAAACTGTTTTTT. Protein: CASSLGKGRRINEKLFF.

The V gene is TRBV7-9, the J gene TRBJ1-1, with a tentative D call TRBD1 (5 bases). The CDR3 covers 15 residues. The germline CDR1 and CDR2 sequences are SEHNR and FQNEAQ (reference sequence). Trimming pared 5 bases from V and 6 bases from J, leaving 19 bases between. Here the CDR3 reads CASSIGSREGAEAFF. The DNA of the CDR3 is TGTGCCAGCAGCATAGGGAGCAGGGAGGGAGCTGAAGCTTTCTTT.

V is TRBV7-9 and J is TRBJ1-1, with 12 bases that match TRBD1. Looked up from germline, CDR1 is SEHNR and CDR2 is FQNEAQ (reference sequence). The CDR3 covers 16 residues. V was pared by 7 bases and J by 4 bases, with 10 bases of the junction left unmatched. CDR3 protein: CASTPGQGAGGTEAFF. The CDR3 DNA reads TGTGCCAGCACCCCGGGACAGGGGGCCGGGGGCACTGAAGCTTTCTTT.

The CDR3 sequence: CASSPPMENYGYTF. The CDR3 DNA sequence: TGTGCCAGCAGCCCCCCCATGGAGAACTATGGCTACACCTTC. The V gene is TRBV7-9, the J gene TRBJ1-2; D is ambiguous. The length of the CDR3 is 14 residues. The ends were cut back, 5 bases at V and 2 bases at J, with 12 bases in the middle. Germline V CDR1 and CDR2: SEHNR, FQNEAQ (reference sequence).

The chain carries TRBV29-1 and TRBJ2-4, with D perhaps matching TRBD2 (6 bases). This CDR3 region has 13 residues. CDR1 is SQVTM, CDR2 ANQGSEA, per germline. With 4 bases removed from V and 4 bases from J, the gap between germline ends came to 11 bases. CDR3 loop: CSVVGGGKNIQYF. CDR3 sequence (DNA): TGCAGCGTTGTCGGGGGTGGGAAAAACATTCAGTACTTC.

The chain recombines TRBV19 with TRBJ2-3; D is possibly TRBD1 (5 bases). In germline, CDR1 is LNHDA, CDR2 SQIVND (reference sequence). The CDR3 contains 13 residues. V was pared by 7 bases and J by 0 bases, with 8 bases between. CDR3 amino acids: CASTAGSTDTQYF. The CDR3 bases are TGTGCCAGTACGGCAGGGAGCACAGATACGCAGTATTTT.

In this sample, this clone turned up a few times. V gene TRBV5-1 combines with J gene TRBJ1-5, with 8 bases fitting TRBD1. This CDR3 is 15 amino acids long. Per germline, CDR1 SGHRS and CDR2 YFSETQ. J gave up 7 bases and V 0 bases, and 6 bases lay outside the gene matches. This CDR3 is CASSLGGQGAQPQHF. CDR3 DNA: TGCGCCAGCAGCTTGGGGGGTCAGGGGGCGCAGCCCCAGCATTTT.

This sequence joins TRBV28 and TRBJ2-3; D gene unclear. Trimming left V 4 bases short and J 5 bases short, with 7 bases between. The CDR3 is 12 amino acids. Germline V lookup: CDR1 MDHEN, CDR2 SYDVKM. The CDR3: CASSSLLDTQYF. DNA of the CDR3: TGTGCCAGCAGTTCCCTCTTAGATACGCAGTATTTT.

CDR3 nucleotide sequence: TGTGCCAGCAGCCAGGGGACAGATAATCAGCCCCAGCATTTT. Translation gives CASSQGTDNQPQHF. This chain joins TRBV5-6 and TRBJ1-5; 7 bases agree with TRBD1. The CDR3 covers 14 residues. J gave up 4 bases and V 4 bases, and 5 bases lay outside the gene matches. From germline, CDR1 is SGHDT and CDR2 YYEEEE.

The gene calls are TRBV5-5 and TRBJ1-5, with 9 bases aligning to TRBD1. This CDR3 contains 14 residues. The junction had 8 bases not matched to a gene; V was cut back by 4 bases and J by 9 bases. Germline CDR1 is SGHKS and CDR2 is YYEKEE (reference sequence). The CDR3: CASSPGTGSSPQHF. The CDR3 nucleotides read TGTGCCAGCAGCCCCGGGACAGGGTCTTCGCCCCAGCATTTT.

The chain has TRBV30 and TRBJ1-2; D might be TRBD1 (6 bases). Germline-derived CDR1 and CDR2 are GTSNPN and SVGIG (reference sequence). V lost 4 bases and J lost 2, with 23 bases in between. CDR3 length equals 17 residues. The CDR3 protein is CAWKARGAGGSNYGYTF. CDR3 sequence (DNA): TGTGCCTGGAAGGCCAGGGGAGCGGGAGGCTCCAACTATGGCTACACCTTC.

In DNA form, the CDR3 reads TGCGCCAGCAGCAGGGGGGGGTCCGGGGCTGGGGCCAACGTCCTGACTTTC. Encoded protein: CASSRGGSGAGANVLTF. The V call is TRBV5-1, the J call TRBJ2-6; D is possibly TRBD2 (7 bases). V lost 4 bases to trimming and J lost 2 bases, with 16 bases between them. CDR3 size: 17 residues. The germline V gene encodes CDR1 SGHRS and CDR2 YFSETQ.